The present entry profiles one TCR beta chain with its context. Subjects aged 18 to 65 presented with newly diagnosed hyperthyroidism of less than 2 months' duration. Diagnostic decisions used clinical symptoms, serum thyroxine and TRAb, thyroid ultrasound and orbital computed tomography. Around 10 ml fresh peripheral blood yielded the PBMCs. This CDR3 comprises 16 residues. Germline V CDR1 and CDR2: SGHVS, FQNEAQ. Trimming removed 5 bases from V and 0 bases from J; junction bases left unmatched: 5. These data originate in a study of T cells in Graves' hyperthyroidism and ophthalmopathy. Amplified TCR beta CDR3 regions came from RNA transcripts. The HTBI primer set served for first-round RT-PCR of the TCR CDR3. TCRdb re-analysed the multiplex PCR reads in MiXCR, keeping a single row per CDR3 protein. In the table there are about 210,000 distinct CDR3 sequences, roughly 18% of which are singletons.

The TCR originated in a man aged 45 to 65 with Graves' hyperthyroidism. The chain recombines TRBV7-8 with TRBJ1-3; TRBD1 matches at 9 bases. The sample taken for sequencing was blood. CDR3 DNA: TGTGCCAGCAGCCCCGACAGGGGGGACTCTGGAAACACCATATATTTT. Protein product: CASSPDRGDSGNTIYF.